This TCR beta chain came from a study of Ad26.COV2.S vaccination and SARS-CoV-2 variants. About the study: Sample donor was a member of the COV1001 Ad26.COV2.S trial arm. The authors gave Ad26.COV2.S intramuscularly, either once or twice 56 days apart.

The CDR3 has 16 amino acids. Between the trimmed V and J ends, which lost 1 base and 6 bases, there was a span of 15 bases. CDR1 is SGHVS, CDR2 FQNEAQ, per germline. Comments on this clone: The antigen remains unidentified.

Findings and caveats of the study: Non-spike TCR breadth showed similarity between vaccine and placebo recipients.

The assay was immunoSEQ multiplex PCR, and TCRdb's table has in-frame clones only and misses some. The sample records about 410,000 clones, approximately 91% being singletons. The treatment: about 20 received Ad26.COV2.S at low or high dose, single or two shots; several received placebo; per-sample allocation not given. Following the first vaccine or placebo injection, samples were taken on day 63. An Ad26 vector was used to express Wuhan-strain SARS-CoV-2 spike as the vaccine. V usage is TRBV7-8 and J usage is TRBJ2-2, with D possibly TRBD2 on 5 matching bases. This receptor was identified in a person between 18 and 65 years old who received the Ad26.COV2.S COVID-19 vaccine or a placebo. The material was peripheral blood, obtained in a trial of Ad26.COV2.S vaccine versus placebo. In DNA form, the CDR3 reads TGTGCCAGCAGCTTAGTCGAGGGTAACGGGCCCGGGGAGCTGTTTTTT. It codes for CASSLVEGNGPGELFF.